The 8 T cell receptor beta chains in this list originate from one sample, sequenced in a study of identifying expanded T cells in peripheral blood. The table came from immunoSEQ multiplex PCR; TCRdb's copy has only in-frame clones and leaves some out. The sample has some 65,000 clones, approximately 80% seen once. Sequences were obtained from blood. Source of these receptors: a person between 18 and 75 years old in good health.

The chain carries TRBV6-5 and TRBJ2-1, with TRBD2 identical over 8 bases. The length of the CDR3 is 14 residues. The germline V gene encodes CDR1 MNHEY and CDR2 SVGAGI. The V gene end was trimmed by 6 bases and the J gene end by 4 bases; junction bases not matched to a gene: 5. The CDR3 loop reads CASRRRGEYNEQFF. In nucleotides, the CDR3 is TGTGCCAGCAGACGGCGGGGGGAGTACAATGAGCAGTTCTTC.

The genes are TRBV30 and TRBJ1-2; no clear D gene. V lost 2 bases, J lost 2 bases, and 3 bases lay in between. The CDR3 runs to 11 residues. CDR1 is GTSNPN, CDR2 SVGIG, per germline (reference sequence). CDR3 bases: TGTGCCTGGAGTATGAACTATGGCTACACCTTC. Its protein product is CAWSMNYGYTF.

V is TRBV5-1 and J is TRBJ1-1; 8 bases line up with TRBD1. The J segment lost 1 base and the V segment lost 3 bases, leaving 2 bases of the junction unmatched. The length of the CDR3 is 14 residues. Per the germline V gene, CDR1 is SGHRS and CDR2 is YFSETQ. The CDR3 bases are TGCGCCAGCAGCTCGGGACAGGCGAACACTGAAGCTTTCTTT. This gives the protein CASSSGQANTEAFF.

The chain combines TRBV7-6 with TRBJ2-3, with 10 bases matching TRBD2. The CDR3 spans 16 residues. CDR1 is SGHVS and CDR2 is FNYEAQ in the germline V gene. With 4 bases clipped from V and 6 bases from J, the junction kept 10 bases outside the gene matches. The CDR3, as DNA: TGTGCCAGCAGCTACCGGGCAGCGGGAGGGGGCGATACGCAGTATTTT. It encodes CASSYRAAGGGDTQYF.

The CDR3 DNA follows: TGTGCCAGCAGTGAGAATTCGTTAGGGTCGGGCTTCACAGATACGCAGTATTTT. Its protein product is CASSENSLGSGFTDTQYF. The chain has TRBV25-1 and TRBJ2-3; D call uncertain. This CDR3 spans 18 amino acids. V lost 3 bases and J 2 bases, leaving 21 bases between the germline ends. In germline, CDR1 is MGHDK, CDR2 SYGVNS.

The gene calls are TRBV7-9 and TRBJ1-2; D gene unclear. CDR1 is SEHNR and CDR2 is FQNEAQ in the germline V gene (reference sequence). The CDR3 runs 13 residues. V was clipped by 4 bases and J by 3 bases, with 9 bases between them. The CDR3 nucleotides are TGTGCCAGCAGCTCCTGGACGGACTATGGCTACACCTTC. Its protein product is CASSSWTDYGYTF.

The chain joins TRBV5-4 to TRBJ2-7; D might be TRBD1 (6 bases). Germline CDR1 reads SGHNT; CDR2 reads YYREEE (reference sequence). V dropped 4 bases and J dropped 7 bases, with 18 bases sitting between them. The CDR3 is 14 residues long. The CDR3 is CASSLYRTDREQYV. The CDR3 DNA follows: TGTGCCAGCAGCCTATACAGGACAGATAGGGAGCAGTACGTC.

This chain uses TRBV7-6 with TRBJ2-1; 10 nucleotides align to TRBD1. CDR1 is SGHVS and CDR2 is FNYEAQ in the germline V gene. The V and J ends lost 0 bases and 0 bases, in that order; junction bases with no gene match: 11. This CDR3 contains 20 residues. The chain's CDR3 is CASSLAPGTGAASSYNEQFF. CDR3 coding DNA: TGTGCCAGCAGCTTAGCCCCCGGGACAGGGGCGGCAAGCTCCTACAATGAGCAGTTCTTC.